A selection of T cell receptor beta chains follows, all from one sample in a study of CD8 T cells in ankylosing spondylitis. One entry per CDR3 protein results from TCRdb running MiXCR on the 5' RACE reads. The data contain about 240,000 distinct CDR3 sequences, 10% of them singletons. The sequenced sample was blood, either unsorted or a sorted T cell fraction (not recorded which). The receptors derive from a male donor with ankylosing spondylitis or in good health (not recorded which). Each CDR3 is given with its conserved first and last residue. The D gene is left open where the match is weak. The size entry is marked missing in some rows and otherwise reads once, few, many or a size class.

D gene: .
clone size: .
V gene: TRBV3-1
J gene: TRBJ2-5
CDR3 length: 13
CDR3 protein: CASSQWVQETQYF
CDR3 DNA: TGTGCCAGCAGCCAATGGGTCCAAGAGACCCAGTACTTC

D gene: .
clone size: many
V gene: TRBV7-2
J gene: TRBJ1-4
CDR3 length: 13
CDR3 protein: CASQNLGGEKLFF
CDR3 DNA: TGTGCCAGCCAAAACCTGGGGGGTGAAAAACTGTTTTTT

D gene: TRBD1
clone size: many
V gene: TRBV5-5
J gene: TRBJ2-5
CDR3 length: 14
CDR3 protein: CASSVGQGKETQYF
CDR3 DNA: TGTGCCAGCAGCGTGGGACAGGGCAAGGAGACCCAGTACTTC

D gene: .
clone size: many
V gene: TRBV20-1
J gene: TRBJ2-1
CDR3 length: 12
CDR3 protein: CSASAVPGEQFF
CDR3 DNA: TGCAGTGCTAGCGCGGTCCCGGGTGAGCAGTTCTTC

D gene: TRBD1
clone size: many
V gene: TRBV20-1
J gene: TRBJ2-7
CDR3 length: 14
CDR3 protein: CSATPGTASYEQYF
CDR3 DNA: TGCAGTGCTACCCCCGGGACAGCCTCCTACGAGCAGTACTTC

D gene: TRBD1
clone size: many
V gene: TRBV7-6
J gene: TRBJ2-3
CDR3 length: 19
CDR3 protein: CASDLGPKTGTGDTDTQYF
CDR3 DNA: TGTGCCAGCGATTTAGGGCCGAAAACCGGGACAGGTGACACAGATACGCAGTATTTT

D gene: .
clone size: many
V gene: TRBV9
J gene: TRBJ2-7
CDR3 length: 14
CDR3 protein: CASSVGQSSYEQYF
CDR3 DNA: TGTGCCAGCAGCGTGGGTCAGAGCTCCTACGAGCAGTACTTC

D gene: TRBD2
clone size: many
V gene: TRBV12-3/TRBV12-4
J gene: TRBJ2-3
CDR3 length: 17
CDR3 protein: CASSPGTSGGAKDTQYF
CDR3 DNA: TGTGCCAGCAGTCCCGGGACTAGCGGGGGGGCGAAAGATACGCAGTATTTT

D gene: TRBD1
clone size: many
V gene: TRBV5-1
J gene: TRBJ2-6
CDR3 length: 17
CDR3 protein: CASSIGTGPLWANVLTF
CDR3 DNA: TGCGCCAGCAGCATCGGGACAGGCCCCCTCTGGGCCAACGTCCTGACTTTC

D gene: .
clone size: many
V gene: TRBV5-1
J gene: TRBJ2-7
CDR3 length: 19
CDR3 protein: CASLSLLSPSGGPSYEQYF
CDR3 DNA: TGCGCCAGCCTCTCCCTCCTCTCTCCTTCTGGCGGCCCATCCTACGAGCAGTACTTC

D gene: TRBD2
clone size: .
V gene: TRBV7-2
J gene: TRBJ2-7
CDR3 length: 17
CDR3 protein: CASSLLLAGGLSFEQYF
CDR3 DNA: TGTGCCAGCAGCCTCTTGCTAGCGGGGGGGCTAAGTTTCGAGCAGTACTTC

D gene: .
clone size: many
V gene: TRBV6-1
J gene: TRBJ1-1
CDR3 length: 13
CDR3 protein: CASSASVATQAFF
CDR3 DNA: TGTGCCAGCAGTGCTTCCGTGGCAACCCAAGCTTTCTTT